The 29 T cell receptor beta chains below come from one sample, sequenced in a study of shared clonotypes between healthy human individuals. Only in-frame clones appear in the TCRdb table, and some are missing; sequencing was by immunoSEQ multiplex PCR. The profile shows 2 million to 2.5 million clones, 93% of them singletons. Sequencing was done on a sample of naive CD4+ T cells from PBMCs. Regarding subset: CD45RA+ positively selected. All receptors come from a man in his late teens or twenties in good health. Some clones in this sample may be carry-over from other donors' samples.

The chain carries TRBV9 and TRBJ1-1; 8 nucleotides match TRBD1. Per the germline V gene, CDR1 is SGDLS and CDR2 is YYNGEE. The CDR3 spans 13 residues. Germline trimming cut 5 bases from V and 6 bases from J; bases unmatched to any gene: 6. Written as DNA, the CDR3 is TGTGCCAGCAGTCGGACAGGGATGGCTGAAGCTTTCTTT. Its protein is CASSRTGMAEAFF.

V is TRBV5-5 and J is TRBJ1-5, with D unresolved. V gave up 4 bases and J gave up 4 bases, with 9 bases separating them. Germline CDR1 reads SGHKS; CDR2 reads YYEKEE (reference sequence). This CDR3 comprises 13 residues. The CDR3 nucleotides read TGTGCCAGCAGCAGGATAGGTAATCAGCCCCAGCATTTT. This codes for CASSRIGNQPQHF.

This clone was picked up a small number of times. V and J are TRBV30 and TRBJ1-2; D possibly corresponds to TRBD1 (5 bases). The CDR3 is 10 amino acids. Trimming left V 7 bases short and J 10 bases short, with 13 bases between. The germline V gene encodes CDR1 GTSNPN and CDR2 SVGIG (reference sequence). The CDR3 region is CAFTQGSYTF. For the CDR3, the DNA is TGTGCCTTCACCCAGGGATCCTACACCTTC.

The CDR3 here is CASSVAPLGGENYGYTF. In DNA, the CDR3 is TGTGCCAGCAGCGTGGCCCCCCTGGGGGGCGAGAACTATGGCTACACCTTC. The chain recombines TRBV9 with TRBJ1-2; TRBD1 might be the D (6 bases). Germline assignment: CDR1 SGDLS and CDR2 YYNGEE. The V gene lost 2 bases and the J gene lost 2 bases, with 19 bases spanning the gap. The CDR3 is made up of 17 amino acids.

This clone was seen once. The gene calls are TRBV30 and TRBJ1-1; 10 nucleotides align to TRBD1. The germline gives CDR1 GTSNPN, CDR2 SVGIG (reference sequence). The CDR3 is 13 amino acids. V dropped 3 bases and J dropped 7; count of bases not matched to a gene: 5. The chain's CDR3 is CAWRRTGGIEAFF. CDR3 sequence (DNA): TGTGCCTGGAGAAGGACAGGGGGGATTGAAGCTTTCTTT.

This clone was counted once. V gene TRBV19 combines with J gene TRBJ2-1; 9 bases match TRBD2. The CDR3 is 16 residues long. Germline CDR1 and CDR2: LNHDA and SQIVND (reference sequence). The V segment lost 3 bases and the J segment 4 bases; nucleotides outside the gene matches: 7. The CDR3 region is CASSILTSGFYNEQFF. As DNA, the CDR3 is TGTGCCAGTAGTATTCTTACTAGCGGGTTTTACAATGAGCAGTTCTTC.

The chain employs TRBV19 and TRBJ1-5; 8 nucleotides match TRBD1. Losses at the gene ends were 4 bases for V and 1 base for J; bases not matched to a gene: 3. The CDR3 runs to 15 residues. Germline assignment: CDR1 LNHDA and CDR2 SQIVND (reference sequence). CDR3 DNA sequence: TGTGCCAGTAGTACGACAGGGGCGAGCAATCAGCCCCAGCATTTT. Amino acid sequence: CASSTTGASNQPQHF.

The chain is built from TRBV25-1 and TRBJ1-3, with D perhaps TRBD1 (5 bases). This CDR3 contains 16 residues. The germline CDR1 and CDR2 sequences are MGHDK and SYGVNS. Trimming removed 8 bases at V and 3 bases at J, with 20 bases between. CDR3 in amino acids: CASSRAGGSFGNTIYF. The CDR3 DNA follows: TGTGCCAGCTCCCGGGCCGGGGGAAGTTTTGGAAACACCATATATTTT.

The chain is built from TRBV7-2 and TRBJ2-7, with D perhaps TRBD2 (5 bases). V was shortened by 4 bases and J by 7 bases, with 11 bases between the two germline ends. This CDR3 has 12 residues. The germline V gene has CDR1 SGHTA and CDR2 FQGNSA. This CDR3 reads CASSWAPGEQYF. The CDR3 region has the DNA TGTGCCAGCAGCTGGGCCCCGGGGGAGCAGTACTTC. Supplemented by reference TRBV7-2 and TRBJ2-7, the full variable domain reads GAGVSQSPSNKVTEKGKDVELRCDPISGHTALYWYRQSLGQGLEFLIYFQGNSAPDKSGLPSDRFSAERTGGSVSTLTIQRTQQEDSAVYLCASSWAPGEQYFGPGTRLTVT.

The rearrangement uses TRBV19 and TRBJ2-1; 11 bases map to TRBD1. This CDR3 spans 15 amino acids. The V and J ends lost 4 bases and 9 bases, in that order; junction bases with no gene match: 8. Per germline, CDR1 LNHDA and CDR2 SQIVND (reference sequence). The CDR3, as DNA: TGTGCCAGTAGTACACCGGGACAGGGGGTAGGTGAGCAGTTCTTC. This sequence encodes CASSTPGQGVGEQFF.

This chain joins TRBV11-2 and TRBJ2-5; TRBD1 aligns across 10 bases. The CDR3 sequence is 15 residues long. With 6 bases clipped from V and 4 bases from J, the junction kept 8 bases outside the gene matches. Germline V gene data show CDR1 as SGHAT and CDR2 as FQNNGV. The CDR3 loop is CASSPGTGVRETQYF. The CDR3 coding sequence is TGTGCCAGCAGTCCCGGGACAGGGGTGAGAGAGACCCAGTACTTC.

The rearrangement uses TRBV5-1 and TRBJ2-5; D unclear. The CDR3 is 13 amino acids. From germline, CDR1 is SGHRS and CDR2 YFSETQ. V was cut by 1 base and J by 2 bases, with 6 bases left in between. The CDR3 sequence is CASSLYQQETQYF. CDR3 coding DNA: TGCGCCAGCAGCTTGTATCAACAAGAGACCCAGTACTTC. Looking up the rest from reference TRBV5-1 and TRBJ2-5 gives the full variable domain: KAGVTQTPRYLIKTRGQQVTLSCSPISGHRSVSWYQQTPGQGLQFLFEYFSETQRNKGNFPGRFSGRQFSNSRSEMNVSTLELGDSALYLCASSLYQQETQYFGPGTRLLVL.

The chain couples TRBV4-2 to TRBJ1-2, with a tentative D call TRBD1 (5 bases). Germline V gene lookup returns CDR1 LGHNA and CDR2 YNFKEQ. Trimming took off 1 base at V and 0 bases at J, with 9 bases between the two ends. This CDR3 has 15 amino acids. CDR3 nucleotide sequence: TGTGCCAGCAGCCAAGCTGCAGGGACTAACTATGGCTACACCTTC. Residues: CASSQAAGTNYGYTF.

The chain couples TRBV27 to TRBJ2-6, with D possibly matching TRBD2 (7 bases). Per germline, CDR1 MNHEY and CDR2 SMNVEV (reference sequence). V was shortened by 2 bases and J by 0 bases, with 14 bases between the two germline ends. The length of the CDR3 is 18 residues. CDR3 coding DNA: TGTGCCAGCAGTTTAGTGGGGGGGCGAAACTCTGGGGCCAACGTCCTGACTTTC. Protein product: CASSLVGGRNSGANVLTF. The full variable domain, with the rest looked up from reference TRBV27 and TRBJ2-6, is EAQVTQNPRYLITVTGKKLTVTCSQNMNHEYMSWYRQDPGLGLRQIYYSMNVEVTDKGDVPEGYKVSRKEKRNFPLILESPSPNQTSLYFCASSLVGGRNSGANVLTFGAGSRLTVL.

The rearrangement links TRBV9 to TRBJ1-1; D remains ambiguous. This CDR3 has 13 residues. Trimming removed 3 bases from V and 2 bases from J, with 8 bases in between. Germline V gene lookup returns CDR1 SGDLS and CDR2 YYNGEE. The CDR3 nucleotides are TGTGCCAGCAGCGCCCAGGTAAACACTGAAGCTTTCTTT. The encoded protein is CASSAQVNTEAFF.

This CDR3 reads CASSFFESRKQYF. The CDR3 DNA follows: TGTGCCAGCAGCTTCTTTGAGAGCCGGAAGCAGTACTTC. The chain uses TRBV5-4 and TRBJ2-7; no reliable D call. The CDR3 loop spans 13 amino acids. V gave up 2 bases and J gave up 8 bases, with 14 bases separating them. Germline V gives CDR1 SGHNT, CDR2 YYREEE (reference sequence).

This clone appeared once. The V and J genes are TRBV28 and TRBJ2-1; no reliable D call. CDR1 and CDR2 (germline): MDHEN, SYDVKM. Trimming took 4 bases from V and 7 from J, leaving 20 bases between them. The CDR3 consists of 16 residues. CDR3: CASSSPEFRSRNEQFF. The CDR3 bases are TGTGCCAGCAGTTCACCGGAGTTCCGGAGTCGGAATGAGCAGTTCTTC.

For this clone: Other nucleotide sequences in the sample specify the same CDR3. The chain combines TRBV10-2 with TRBJ2-5; maybe TRBD2 (6 bases). V dropped 1 base and J dropped 5 bases, with 8 bases sitting between them. CDR1 and CDR2 from the germline V gene are WSHSY and SAAADI. The CDR3 has 13 amino acids. In DNA, the CDR3 is TGCGCCAGCAGTGAGTGGAGGGAGGAGACCCAGTACTTC. It translates to CASSEWREETQYF.

This sequence joins TRBV6-5 and TRBJ1-5; D is unresolved. Germline CDR1 and CDR2: MNHEY and SVGAGI. The CDR3 is 14 residues long. V dropped 0 bases and J dropped 5 bases, with 8 bases sitting between them. CDR3 amino acids: CASSYSRDDQPQHF. As DNA, the CDR3 is TGTGCCAGCAGTTACTCTCGGGATGATCAGCCCCAGCATTTT.

J is TRBJ1-1 and V is TRBV27; perhaps TRBD1 as D (6 bases). Trimming cost V 7 bases and J 5 bases, with 20 bases left between them. Germline loops: CDR1 MNHEY, CDR2 SMNVEV (reference sequence). The CDR3 has 15 residues. The CDR3 DNA reads as TGTGCCAGCACCCCCCTGGGGGCGGGGGGAACTGAAGCTTTCTTT. Protein: CASTPLGAGGTEAFF.

The rearrangement uses TRBV7-9 and TRBJ2-7, with TRBD2 as a possible D gene (7 bases). CDR1 is SEHNR, CDR2 FQNEAQ, per germline (reference sequence). Between the trimmed V and J ends, which lost 0 bases and 6 bases, there was a span of 9 bases. The CDR3 has 13 residues. The CDR3 spells CASSLARGAEQYF. CDR3 nucleotides: TGTGCCAGCAGCTTAGCTCGGGGGGCCGAGCAGTACTTC.

The chain has TRBV28 and TRBJ2-1, with TRBD1 as a possible D gene (6 bases). Germline CDR1 and CDR2: MDHEN and SYDVKM. The length of the CDR3 is 18 residues. Trimming took off 6 bases at V and 0 bases at J, with 21 bases between the two ends. The DNA for the CDR3 is TGTGCCAGCAGGGGGGCGGTTGGGCGCAGGGACTCCTACAATGAGCAGTTCTTC. Protein product: CASRGAVGRRDSYNEQFF.

This clone was detected a few times. The chain is built from TRBV4-1 and TRBJ2-1; 9 bases are shared with TRBD1. This CDR3 contains 19 residues. J lost 0 bases, V lost 4 bases, and 13 bases had no gene match. Germline lookup yields CDR1 MGHRA and CDR2 YSYEKL. CDR3 coding DNA: TGCGCCAGCAGCCTCCGAAACACAGGGGGCTCCAGCTCCTACAATGAGCAGTTCTTC. Amino acid sequence: CASSLRNTGGSSSYNEQFF.

The DNA for the CDR3 is TGTGCCAGCAGTTATGGACAGGGGGCCCGGGAGCTGTTTTTT. Encoded protein: CASSYGQGARELFF. The chain joins TRBV6-6 to TRBJ2-2; 11 nucleotides agree with TRBD1. Losses at the gene ends were 3 bases for V and 9 bases for J; bases not matched to a gene: 3. CDR3 length: 14 residues. Germline CDR1 MNHNY, CDR2 SVGAGI (reference sequence).

The chain is built from TRBV19 and TRBJ1-2; no reliable D call. V lost 3 bases to trimming and J lost 6 bases, with 14 bases between them. The CDR3 loop spans 14 amino acids. Germline CDR1 reads LNHDA; CDR2 reads SQIVND (reference sequence). The DNA of the CDR3 is TGTGCCAGTAGTATCTCGGGCCGCCGGAATGGCTACACCTTC. Its translation: CASSISGRRNGYTF. The entire variable domain, with the rest obtained from reference TRBV19 and TRBJ1-2, is as follows: DGGITQSPKYLFRKEGQNVTLSCEQNLNHDAMYWYRQDPGQGLRLIYYSQIVNDFQKGDIAEGYSVSREKKESFPLTVTSAQKNPTAFYLCASSISGRRNGYTFGSGTRLTVV.

The chain uses TRBV6-1 and TRBJ2-1; D is undetermined. Per the germline V gene, CDR1 is MNHNS and CDR2 is SASEGT. The CDR3 covers 12 residues. V lost 5 bases, J lost 9 bases, and 11 bases lay in between. This chain's CDR3 is CASSSRNFEQFF. The CDR3 nucleotides read TGTGCCAGCAGTTCTCGGAATTTTGAGCAGTTCTTC.

V and J are TRBV5-1 and TRBJ2-7; D is perhaps TRBD1 (6 bases). V lost 2 bases, J lost 2 bases, and 17 bases lay in between. The V gene's germline CDR1 is SGHRS and CDR2 YFSETQ. CDR3 size: 16 residues. Here the CDR3 DNA reads TGCGCCAGCAGCTTAACTGGTGTTAAGGGGGCCTACGAGCAGTACTTC. This encodes CASSLTGVKGAYEQYF.

V and J are TRBV6-1 and TRBJ1-5, with D uncertain. The V gene's germline CDR1 is MNHNS and CDR2 SASEGT. Between the trimmed V and J ends, which lost 3 bases and 3 bases, there was a span of 12 bases. The CDR3 has 15 amino acids. CDR3 amino acids: CASSDSGVNNQPQHF. The DNA of the CDR3 is TGTGCCAGCAGTGATTCGGGAGTTAACAATCAGCCCCAGCATTTT.

This clone was detected once. The chain carries TRBV6-1 and TRBJ2-5, with D tentatively TRBD1 (5 bases). The better agreement between TRBJ2-7 and the DNA end casts doubt on the J call. CDR1 and CDR2 (germline): MNHNS, SASEGT. The CDR3 is made up of 12 amino acids. The CDR3 protein is CAIQGWVYEQYF. CDR3 nucleotides: TGTGCCATTCAGGGTTGGGTCTACGAGCAGTACTTC.